This is a list of T cell receptor beta chains from one sample in a study of graft-versus-host responses after intestinal transplantation. Only in-frame clones appear in the TCRdb table, and some are missing; sequencing was by immunoSEQ multiplex PCR. The sample lists approximately 89,000 clones, 90% occurring once. Material: PBMCs, obtained just under 460 days after intestinal transplant. Receptors originate from a human patient who received an intestinal transplant, so some T cells may come from the graft donor. The CDR3 runs from the conserved cysteine through the conserved F or W. Each record gives: clone size, D gene, J gene, V gene, CDR3 DNA, CDR3 protein. The D gene is left open where the match is weak. Some rows have no size entry. The others give once, few or many, or a class for an expanded clone.

- TRBD1 TRBJ1-3 TRBV4-2 TGTGCCAGCAGCCAAGAGGAGGGGGCTGGTGGAAACACCATATATTTT CASSQEEGAGGNTIYF
- - TRBJ2-2 TRBV9 TGTGCCAGCAGCGTAGGCGGCCCCGGGGAGCTGTTTTTT CASSVGGPGELFF
- TRBD1 TRBJ1-1 TRBV6-5 TGTGCCAGCAGTTATGGAATAACAGGGGGCACTGAAGCTTTCTTT CASSYGITGGTEAFF
few - TRBJ1-1 TRBV2 TGTGCCAGCAAGGTGGGGGGCACTGAAGCTTTCTTT CASKVGGTEAFF
- TRBD1 TRBJ1-3 TRBV6-1 TGTGCCAGCAGGCGACAGGGGGACCCTGGAAACACCATATATTTT CASRRQGDPGNTIYF
once TRBD2 TRBJ2-1 TRBV11-2 TGTGCCAGCAGCTCCGGGACTAGCGATGAGCAGTTCTTC CASSSGTSDEQFF
- - TRBJ1-1 TRBV23-1 TGCGCCAGCAGTCACGGGGGAGGGCCGGGGCATGAAGCTTTCTTT CASSHGGGPGHEAFF
- TRBD1 TRBJ2-2 TRBV7-3 TGTGCCAGCAGCTTTTCCGGGGGACAGGGGGCGACCGGGGAGCTGTTTTTT CASSFSGGQGATGELFF
- TRBD2 TRBJ2-3 TRBV2 TGTGCCAGCTCCGGGGGGGCGGGCACAGATACGCAGTATTTT CASSGGAGTDTQYF
- - TRBJ1-2 TRBV18 TGTGCCAGCTCACCAAGAAACTATGGCTACACCTTC CASSPRNYGYTF
- - TRBJ2-5 TRBV1 TGCACCAGCAGCCAAGTTCCGGGACTACAATGCGAGTGGCCGTCGGAGACCCAGTACTTC CTSSQVPGLQCEWPSETQYF
- TRBD1 TRBJ1-1 TRBV10-2 TGCGTCAGCAGGGGGCCGGGGACTGAAGCTTTCTTT CVSRGPGTEAFF
- - TRBJ2-1 TRBV7-9 TGTGCCAGCACCCCCTTGGCAGGGCTGGCGGGGGAGCAGTTCTTC CASTPLAGLAGEQFF
- - TRBJ2-7 TRBV6-5 TGTGCCAGCAGCTCCCCCGGGACCTACGAGCAGTACTTC CASSSPGTYEQYF
- TRBD1 TRBJ2-7 TRBV7-2 TGTGCCAGCAGCCCCGACAGGGTATGGGGCGAGCAGTACTTC CASSPDRVWGEQYF
- - TRBJ2-5 TRBV4-1 TGCGCCAGCAGCCAAGATGGGGGCAGGGCCGCCCAGTACTTC CASSQDGGRAAQYF
- TRBD1 TRBJ1-2 TRBV9 TGTGCCAGCAGCGCCGGACAGGGTGGCTATGGCTACACCTTC CASSAGQGGYGYTF
- - TRBJ1-1 TRBV11-2 TGTGCCAGCAGCCATGCACCGCAGGACACTGAAGCTTTCTTT CASSHAPQDTEAFF
- - TRBJ1-5 TRBV4-2 TGTGCCAGCAGCCAAGATCTCGACGGGCAGCCCCAGCATTTT CASSQDLDGQPQHF
- - TRBJ2-6 TRBV12-2 TGTGCAAGTCGCCCCAAAAACCGGGACCTCTCTGGGGCCAACGTCCTGACTTTC CASRPKNRDLSGANVLTF
- - TRBJ1-4 TRBV5-1 TGCGCCAGCAGCTTGGAGGGGCGCGCAGGGGAAAAACTGTTTTTT CASSLEGRAGEKLFF
- - TRBJ2-1 TRBV2 TGTGCCAGCAGTGAACCCGAGGACAGAAGCTCCTACAATGAGCAGTTCTTC CASSEPEDRSSYNEQFF
- - TRBJ1-2 TRBV6-5 TGTGCCAGCAGTTACGGCACAGAGCGGTCGCGCCTTGGCTACACCTTC CASSYGTERSRLGYTF
- - TRBJ2-5 TRBV4-1 TGCGCCAGCAGCCAAGACCCGGAACAGATCTTAGGCGAGACCCAGTACTTC CASSQDPEQILGETQYF
few - TRBJ2-2 TRBV6-6 TGTGCCAGCAGCCGAGGGGGATCGAACACCGGGGAGCTGTTTTTT CASSRGGSNTGELFF
- - TRBJ1-1 TRBV19 TGTGCCAGTAGTATAGCAGGACCGAACACTGAAGCTTTCTTT CASSIAGPNTEAFF
few - TRBJ2-7 TRBV10-1 TGCGCCAGCAGCTACGGACGAGCCTACGAGCAGTACTTC CASSYGRAYEQYF
- TRBD1 TRBJ1-6 TRBV7-2 TGTGCCAGCAGCTTAGCCACAGGGGATTCGCCCCTCCACTTT CASSLATGDSPLHF
- - TRBJ1-1 TRBV27 TGTGCCAGCAGTACTACAGGCGGGGTGAGTGAAGCTTTCTTT CASSTTGGVSEAFF
- - TRBJ2-7 TRBV11-2 TGTGCCAGCAGCTACCGACGGAATGGGTACGAGCAGTACTTC CASSYRRNGYEQYF
- - TRBJ2-2 TRBV29-1 TGCAGCGTTGTGTTGGGGTTCACCGGGGAGCTGTTTTTT CSVVLGFTGELFF
- - TRBJ2-3 TRBV4-2 TGTGCCAGCAGCCAAGATTCCGGCGTGCCAGTGTCGGGGTATTTT CASSQDSGVPVSGYF
- - TRBJ1-1 TRBV6-1 TGTGCCAGCAGTGAGGATTTAGGCGGCACTGAAGCTTTCTTT CASSEDLGGTEAFF
- - TRBJ1-2 TRBV6-5 TGTGCCAGCAGTTACTCGATATTTTTTGGGGTTGGCTACACCTTC CASSYSIFFGVGYTF
- - TRBJ2-2 TRBV6-5 TGTGCCAGCAGCCAACAGTGGACCGGGGAGCTGTTTTTT CASSQQWTGELFF